The rows below give T cell receptor beta chains drawn from one sample of a study of T cell responses to AZD1222 COVID-19 vaccine. Some clones are missing from TCRdb's copy, which holds only in-frame ones; the method was immunoSEQ multiplex PCR. The sample has hundreds of thousands of clones; more than 85% are singletons. This specimen was peripheral blood, taken on day 0 of MenACWY control vaccination. Receptor source: an adult in good health. Both conserved end residues are part of each CDR3. The order of the fields is V gene, clone size, J gene, D gene, CDR3 protein, CDR3 DNA. D genes are given only for firm matches. Size values are once, few and many counts, or a class for expanded clones, and some rows have none.

V: TRBV5-1; size: NA; J: TRBJ2-1; D: NA; CDR3: CASSVWGLDNEQFF; DNA: TGCGCCAGCAGCGTCTGGGGACTCGACAATGAGCAGTTCTTC
V: TRBV19; size: NA; J: TRBJ2-7; D: NA; CDR3: CASSIAQGAPYEQYF; DNA: TGTGCCAGTAGTATAGCGCAGGGCGCACCCTACGAGCAGTACTTC
V: TRBV2; size: NA; J: TRBJ1-1; D: NA; CDR3: CASSELEDTEAFF; DNA: TGTGCCAGCAGTGAGCTGGAGGACACTGAAGCTTTCTTT
V: TRBV2; size: NA; J: TRBJ2-1; D: NA; CDR3: CASSETWVASYNEQFF; DNA: TGTGCCAGCAGTGAAACTTGGGTCGCCTCCTACAATGAGCAGTTCTTC
V: TRBV30; size: NA; J: TRBJ1-1; D: NA; CDR3: CAWSTYYKTGNIDNLNTEAFF; DNA: TGTGCCTGGAGCACCTACTATAAAACAGGAAACATCGATAATTTGAACACTGAAGCTTTCTTT
V: TRBV28; size: once; J: TRBJ1-6; D: NA; CDR3: CASSSSTYNSPLHF; DNA: TGTGCCAGCAGCTCGTCTACCTATAATTCACCCCTCCACTTT
V: TRBV30; size: NA; J: TRBJ2-3; D: TRBD2; CDR3: CAWRGLAGGVNTQYF; DNA: TGTGCCTGGAGAGGACTAGCGGGGGGGGTAAATACGCAGTATTTT
V: TRBV4-1; size: NA; J: TRBJ2-1; D: NA; CDR3: CASSQDKGPRVLEQFF; DNA: TGCGCCAGCAGCCAAGATAAGGGACCCAGGGTATTGGAGCAGTTCTTC
V: TRBV9; size: NA; J: TRBJ1-2; D: NA; CDR3: CASSVAGSSGYTF; DNA: TGTGCCAGCAGCGTAGCGGGGTCCTCTGGCTACACCTTC
V: TRBV19; size: NA; J: TRBJ1-2; D: NA; CDR3: CASNDGRVRYTF; DNA: TGTGCCAGTAACGATGGTAGGGTGAGATACACCTTC
V: TRBV27; size: NA; J: TRBJ2-7; D: NA; CDR3: CASRVPGRIYEQYF; DNA: TGTGCCAGCCGTGTTCCGGGACGAATTTACGAGCAGTACTTC
V: TRBV9; size: NA; J: TRBJ2-3; D: NA; CDR3: CASSTRTGTDTQYF; DNA: TGTGCCAGCAGCACTCGGACAGGCACAGATACGCAGTATTTT
V: TRBV6-1; size: NA; J: TRBJ1-3; D: NA; CDR3: CASSEGVRNTIYF; DNA: TGTGCCAGCAGTGAAGGAGTAAGAAACACCATATATTTT
V: TRBV5-6; size: once; J: TRBJ1-4; D: TRBD1; CDR3: CASSEGTGVEKLFF; DNA: TGTGCCAGCAGCGAGGGGACAGGGGTTGAAAAACTGTTTTTT
V: TRBV5-1; size: NA; J: TRBJ2-3; D: NA; CDR3: CASSNLAGNTDTQYF; DNA: TGCGCCAGCAGTAATCTGGCGGGGAACACAGATACGCAGTATTTT
V: TRBV3-1/TRBV3-2; size: NA; J: TRBJ1-3; D: NA; CDR3: CASRAGTGGNTIYF; DNA: TGTGCCAGCAGGGCCGGGACGGGTGGAAACACCATATATTTT
V: TRBV3-1/TRBV3-2; size: once; J: TRBJ1-2; D: NA; CDR3: CASSQGRGNYGYTF; DNA: TGTGCCAGCAGCCAAGGGCGGGGGAACTATGGCTACACCTTC
V: TRBV6-6; size: NA; J: TRBJ1-1; D: TRBD1; CDR3: CASSYYHRGTEAFF; DNA: TGTGCCAGCAGTTATTACCACAGGGGCACTGAAGCTTTCTTT
V: TRBV6-6; size: NA; J: TRBJ2-4; D: TRBD1; CDR3: CASSASPGTGFYF; DNA: TGTGCCAGCAGTGCTAGTCCCGGGACAGGCTTCTACTTC
V: TRBV18; size: NA; J: TRBJ1-3; D: NA; CDR3: CASSTDGGGNTIYF; DNA: TGTGCCAGCTCAACGGACGGAGGAGGAAACACCATATATTTT
V: TRBV5-1; size: NA; J: TRBJ1-2; D: TRBD1; CDR3: CASSLGDRNYGYTF; DNA: TGCGCCAGCAGCTTGGGGGACAGGAACTATGGCTACACCTTC
V: TRBV3-1/TRBV3-2; size: NA; J: TRBJ1-1; D: NA; CDR3: CASSQAGTNTEAFF; DNA: TGTGCCAGCAGCCAAGCCGGGACGAACACTGAAGCTTTCTTT